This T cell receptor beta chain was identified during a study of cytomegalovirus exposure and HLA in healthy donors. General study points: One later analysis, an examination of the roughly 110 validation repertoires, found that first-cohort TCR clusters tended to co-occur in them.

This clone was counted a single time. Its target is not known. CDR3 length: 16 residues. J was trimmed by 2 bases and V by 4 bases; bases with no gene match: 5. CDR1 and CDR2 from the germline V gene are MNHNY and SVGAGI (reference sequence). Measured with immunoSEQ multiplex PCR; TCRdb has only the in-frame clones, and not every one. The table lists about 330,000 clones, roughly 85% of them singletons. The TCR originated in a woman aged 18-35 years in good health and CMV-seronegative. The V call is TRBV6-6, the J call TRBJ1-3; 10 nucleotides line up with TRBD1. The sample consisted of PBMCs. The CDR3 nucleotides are TGTGCCAGCAGTTCGCCCGGGACAGGGGCTGGAAACACCATATATTTT. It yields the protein CASSSPGTGAGNTIYF.